The 28 T cell receptor beta chains in this list originate from one sample, sequenced in a study of shared T cell receptors in the human thymus. Profiling relied on immunoSEQ multiplex PCR, and the TCRdb table lists in-frame clones only, not all of them. The data hold about 500,000 clones, with about four fifths observed a single time. This same sample was also taken into another study, of human thymus T cells.

The sequenced material came from thymocytes. The receptors were sampled from a boy younger than two with a congenital heart defect.

The chain links TRBV7-9 to TRBJ2-7; TRBD2 matches at 12 bases. Germline-derived CDR1 and CDR2 are SEHNR and FQNEAQ (reference sequence). The CDR3 consists of 17 residues. With V trimmed by 2 bases and J by 2 bases, 7 bases remained unmatched. This CDR3 reads CASSLHPGTSGPYEQYF. DNA of the CDR3: TGTGCCAGCAGCTTACATCCCGGGACTAGCGGGCCCTACGAGCAGTACTTC.

This sequence joins TRBV2 and TRBJ1-5, with a possible D match to TRBD1 (5 bases). Germline assignment: CDR1 SNHLY and CDR2 FYNNEI. V lost 0 bases and J 3 bases, leaving 9 bases between the germline ends. This CDR3 is built from 15 residues. CDR3 residues: CASSEATGVNQPQHF. The CDR3 DNA sequence: TGTGCCAGCAGTGAAGCTACGGGGGTCAATCAGCCCCAGCATTTT.

This chain joins TRBV15 and TRBJ2-1; weak D call: TRBD2 (6 bases). The CDR3 consists of 17 residues. Trimming removed 1 base from V and 0 bases from J, with 13 bases in between. CDR1 LNHNV and CDR2 YYDKDF come from the germline V gene (reference sequence). The CDR3 DNA follows: TGTGCCACCAGCAGAGTAGGTAGCGGAAGCTCCTACAATGAGCAGTTCTTC. Encoded protein: CATSRVGSGSSYNEQFF.

V usage is TRBV2 and J usage is TRBJ1-5, with TRBD1 matching 7 bases. This CDR3 comprises 14 residues. The ends lost 6 bases at V and 4 bases at J; junction bases unmatched: 6. In germline, CDR1 is SNHLY, CDR2 FYNNEI. The CDR3 sequence is CASSPDRLNQPQHF. The CDR3, as DNA: TGTGCCAGCAGCCCGGACAGGTTGAATCAGCCCCAGCATTTT.

The V and J genes are TRBV10-2 and TRBJ2-7, with D possibly TRBD2 on 5 matching bases. V lost 3 bases, J lost 3 bases, and 21 bases lay in between. From germline, CDR1 is WSHSY and CDR2 SAAADI. This CDR3 is 17 amino acids long. The DNA for the CDR3 is TGCGCCAGCAGTGATTGGTCAGGCGGGCCCAAGGGCTACGAGCAGTACTTC. This encodes CASSDWSGGPKGYEQYF.

This rearrangement joins TRBV4-1 to TRBJ2-7; tentatively, D is TRBD1 (6 bases). From germline, CDR1 is MGHRA and CDR2 YSYEKL. The CDR3 contains 14 residues. V lost 4 bases, J lost 4 bases, and 14 bases lay in between. Written as DNA, the CDR3 is TGCGCCAGCAGCCTAACAGGGAGATCTTACGAGCAGTACTTC. It specifies CASSLTGRSYEQYF.

This rearrangement joins TRBV2 to TRBJ2-7; 15 positions agree with TRBD2. V dropped 6 bases and J dropped 7; count of bases not matched to a gene: 10. The CDR3 has 16 amino acids. Germline assignment: CDR1 SNHLY and CDR2 FYNNEI. The CDR3 nucleotides are TGTGCCAGCAGGGGGACTAGCGGGAGGACTACTAAAGAGCAGTACTTC. It specifies CASRGTSGRTTKEQYF.

The rearrangement uses TRBV19 and TRBJ2-3; D ambiguous. CDR3 size: 12 residues. CDR1 LNHDA and CDR2 SQIVND come from the germline V gene (reference sequence). Trimming pared 8 bases from V and 2 bases from J, leaving 8 bases between. CDR3 sequence (DNA): TGTGCCAGTCTACTCCACACAGATACGCAGTATTTT. Its translation is CASLLHTDTQYF. Together with reference TRBV19 and TRBJ2-3, the CDR3 gives the full variable domain: DGGITQSPKYLFRKEGQNVTLSCEQNLNHDAMYWYRQDPGQGLRLIYYSQIVNDFQKGDIAEGYSVSREKKESFPLTVTSAQKNPTAFYLCASLLHTDTQYFGPGTRLTVL.

J is TRBJ2-5 and V is TRBV4-3; TRBD2 aligns across 7 bases. The end of the DNA is better explained by TRBJ2-7, so the J call may be wrong. The V gene's germline CDR1 is LGHNA and CDR2 YSLEER. This CDR3 has 18 residues. The CDR3 DNA reads as TGCGCCAGCAGCCAAGATCGGGCAGCCAGCGGGACTCCCTACGAGCAGTACTTC. It is translated as CASSQDRAASGTPYEQYF.

The rearrangement links TRBV19 to TRBJ1-2; 7 positions match TRBD1. The CDR3 has 14 residues. CDR1 and CDR2 from the germline V gene are LNHDA and SQIVND (reference sequence). V lost 9 bases, J lost 4 bases, and 11 bases stayed unmatched. CDR3 residues: CASRGPDRIYGYTF. The CDR3 nucleotides are TGTGCCAGCCGGGGCCCGGACAGGATCTATGGCTACACCTTC.

The genes are TRBV7-2 and TRBJ2-5; D might be TRBD1 (6 bases). CDR1 is SGHTA and CDR2 is FQGNSA in the germline V gene. The CDR3 contains 15 residues. The V end was cut by 0 bases, the J end by 5 bases, with 13 bases between. This CDR3 reads CASSLAPGAGETQYF. In DNA form, the CDR3 reads TGTGCCAGCAGCTTAGCGCCAGGGGCCGGGGAGACCCAGTACTTC.

V gene TRBV10-3 combines with J gene TRBJ1-2, with D unresolved. The CDR3 sequence is 12 residues long. V gave up 0 bases and J gave up 8 bases, with 7 bases separating them. Looked up from germline, CDR1 is ENHRY and CDR2 is SYGVKD. The CDR3 DNA sequence: TGTGCCATCAGTGAGTCGGTGGGCGGCTACACCTTC. Amino acids: CAISESVGGYTF.

The rearrangement joins TRBV27 to TRBJ1-2; 10 bases are shared with TRBD1. Germline V CDR1 and CDR2: MNHEY, SMNVEV (reference sequence). The CDR3 spans 14 residues. Germline trimming cut 11 bases from V and 5 bases from J; bases unmatched to any gene: 11. The CDR3, as DNA: TGTGCCCGGGTTAGACAGGGGGCAGAGTATGGCTACACCTTC. It is translated as CARVRQGAEYGYTF.

The V gene is TRBV7-9, the J gene TRBJ2-7, with 13 nucleotides matching TRBD2. The length of the CDR3 is 18 residues. CDR1 SEHNR and CDR2 FQNEAQ come from the germline V gene (reference sequence). The junction had 5 bases not matched to a gene; V was cut back by 0 bases and J by 0 bases. CDR3 DNA sequence: TGTGCCAGCAGCTTAGCGCGACTAGCGGGAGGAAACTCCTACGAGCAGTACTTC. It encodes CASSLARLAGGNSYEQYF.

This chain uses TRBV6-1 with TRBJ2-1, with TRBD2 matching 10 bases. The CDR3 loop spans 16 amino acids. The germline gives CDR1 MNHNS, CDR2 SASEGT. With V trimmed by 3 bases and J by 9 bases, 11 bases remained unmatched. Here the CDR3 reads CASSEGWVAGGSEQFF. The CDR3 DNA reads as TGTGCCAGCAGTGAGGGGTGGGTAGCGGGAGGAAGTGAGCAGTTCTTC.

This clone was counted only a few times. V and J are TRBV10-2 and TRBJ2-7; D uncertain. V dropped 3 bases and J dropped 3 bases, with 6 bases sitting between them. The CDR3 length is 12 residues. CDR1 WSHSY and CDR2 SAAADI come from the germline V gene. The CDR3 spells CASSEDIYEQYF. In nucleotides, the CDR3 is TGCGCCAGCAGTGAAGACATCTACGAGCAGTACTTC.

The sample holds one count of this clone. In DNA form, the CDR3 reads TGTGCCAGCAAAGGCTCACTAGCGGGCACCAATGAGCAGTTCTTC. Translation: CASKGSLAGTNEQFF. This rearrangement joins TRBV6-5 to TRBJ2-1, with 9 bases aligning to TRBD2. With 7 bases clipped from V and 6 bases from J, the junction kept 10 bases outside the gene matches. The CDR3 contains 15 residues. CDR1 is MNHEY and CDR2 is SVGAGI in the germline V gene.

The V gene is TRBV14, the J gene TRBJ1-3, with D maybe TRBD1 (6 bases). With 1 base removed from V and 2 bases from J, the gap between germline ends came to 18 bases. The germline V gene encodes CDR1 SGHDN and CDR2 FVKESK. This CDR3 has 18 residues. The CDR3 DNA reads as TGTGCCAGCAGCCAAGGAGGGAACAGGGCCCGGGCTGGAAACACCATATATTTT. The encoded protein is CASSQGGNRARAGNTIYF. Using reference TRBV14 and TRBJ1-3 for the parts outside the CDR3, the full variable domain is EAGVTQFPSHSVIEKGQTVTLRCDPISGHDNLYWYRRVMGKEIKFLLHFVKESKQDESGMPNNRFLAERTGGTYSTLKVQPAELEDSGVYFCASSQGGNRARAGNTIYFGEGSWLTVV.

This chain connects TRBV7-9 to TRBJ2-3; 16 bases line up with TRBD2. CDR3 size: 18 residues. The trim removed 5 bases at V and 3 bases at J, leaving 8 bases unmatched. Germline lookup yields CDR1 SEHNR and CDR2 FQNEAQ (reference sequence). The CDR3 loop is CASSPGTSGRAVTDTQYF. The DNA for the CDR3 is TGTGCCAGCAGCCCTGGGACTAGCGGGAGGGCCGTGACAGATACGCAGTATTTT.

About this clone: A read error may account for a junction end that differs from germline. The chain uses TRBV7-7 and TRBJ2-3; D gene ambiguous. CDR3 length equals 13 residues. Germline loops: CDR1 SSHAT, CDR2 FNYEAQ (reference sequence). The CDR3 sequence: CASSLEEKDTQYF. In nucleotides, the CDR3 is TGTGCTAGCAGCTTAGAGGAGAAAGATACGCAGTATTTT.

The rearrangement links TRBV5-1 to TRBJ2-5, with D perhaps TRBD2 (6 bases). The CDR3 sequence is 16 residues long. V shed 4 bases and J shed 2 bases, with 18 bases lying between them. CDR1 is SGHRS, CDR2 YFSETQ, per germline. The CDR3 loop reads CASSTPSQRVQETQYF. CDR3 sequence (DNA): TGCGCCAGCAGCACCCCGTCCCAGCGGGTACAAGAGACCCAGTACTTC.

V and J are TRBV7-6 and TRBJ1-3; D gene unclear. The CDR3 has 17 amino acids. The V and J ends lost 0 bases and 2 bases respectively, with 14 bases between them. Germline values: CDR1 SGHVS, CDR2 FNYEAQ. CDR3: CASSLAATLGAGNTIYF. The CDR3 DNA reads TGTGCCAGCAGCTTAGCCGCCACCTTAGGAGCTGGAAACACCATATATTTT.

This clone was observed a few times. The same CDR3 also results from other DNA sequences found in this sample. The DNA for the CDR3 is TGTGCCAGCAGCTCAGGGGGGGATACGCAGTATTTT. Translated: CASSSGGDTQYF. This rearrangement joins TRBV7-2 to TRBJ2-3; tentatively, D is TRBD1 (7 bases). The germline V and J ends were trimmed by 4 bases and 6 bases, with 8 bases remaining between them. CDR1 and CDR2 (germline): SGHTA, FQGNSA. CDR3 size: 12 residues.

This clone showed up just a few times. This chain links TRBV7-9 with TRBJ1-4, with 7 nucleotides matching TRBD1. CDR3 size: 15 residues. In germline, CDR1 is SEHNR, CDR2 FQNEAQ (reference sequence). Germline trimming cut 6 bases from V and 2 bases from J; bases unmatched to any gene: 6. Written as DNA, the CDR3 is TGTGCCAGCAGACCTGACAGGGCCACTAATGAAAAACTGTTTTTT. Its translation: CASRPDRATNEKLFF.

The rearrangement links TRBV12-5 to TRBJ1-1, with D perhaps TRBD1 (5 bases). Germline V lookup: CDR1 LGHNT, CDR2 FRNRAP. The CDR3 runs to 11 residues. The V gene lost 5 bases and the J gene lost 8 bases, with 9 bases spanning the gap. The CDR3 loop reads CASGRWTEAFF. The DNA of the CDR3 is TGTGCTAGTGGTCGCTGGACAGAAGCTTTCTTT.

This clone was seen a single time. V usage is TRBV2 and J usage is TRBJ2-7; the D gene is possibly TRBD2 (6 bases). V dropped 7 bases and J dropped 1 base, with 14 bases sitting between them. From germline, CDR1 is SNHLY and CDR2 FYNNEI. The CDR3 consists of 14 residues. CDR3 loop: CASTPGARSYEQYF. The CDR3 DNA reads TGTGCCAGCACCCCGGGAGCCCGATCCTACGAGCAGTACTTC.

CDR3 bases: TGTGCCAGCAGCTGCCGGGACAGGGTATACGAGCAGTACTTC. It encodes CASSCRDRVYEQYF. This chain uses TRBV11-1 with TRBJ2-7, with TRBD1 matching over 9 bases. V shed 4 bases and J 4 bases; nucleotides not matched to a gene: 5. The CDR3 has 14 residues. The germline V gene has CDR1 SGHAT and CDR2 FQDESV (reference sequence).

This chain joins TRBV6-4 and TRBJ2-1; 11 nucleotides agree with TRBD2. CDR3 size: 14 residues. From germline, CDR1 is MRHNA and CDR2 SNTAGT. J was trimmed by 4 bases and V by 5 bases; bases with no gene match: 1. The CDR3 nucleotides read TGTGCCAGCAGTACTAGCGGGGGTTACAATGAGCAGTTCTTC. This translates into CASSTSGGYNEQFF.